A selection of T cell receptor beta chains follows, all from one sample in a study of CD8 T cells in Susac syndrome. Using its own MiXCR run on the immunoSEQ multiplex PCR reads, TCRdb lists one record per CDR3 protein. The sample holds about 180,000 distinct CDR3 sequences; approximately 95% are singletons and the top ten take around 0.15%. The sequencing sample was made of CD8+ T cells from PBMCs. The receptors come from a human donor with multiple sclerosis. CDR3s include the opening cysteine and the closing phenylalanine or tryptophan. D genes are given only for firm matches. The size entry is marked missing in some rows and otherwise reads once, few, many or a size class.

V,size,J,D,DNA,CDR3
TRBV30,NA,TRBJ1-2,NA,TGTGCCTGGAGTGTAAGTTCGGGGAATGGCTACACCTTC,CAWSVSSGNGYTF
TRBV15,NA,TRBJ2-7,TRBD2,TGTGCCACCAGCCGGCGGCTAGCGGGGGACTACGAGCAGTACTTC,CATSRRLAGDYEQYF
TRBV29-1,NA,TRBJ2-2,NA,TGCAGCGTACCAGTAGGGACCGGGGAGCTGTTTTTT,CSVPVGTGELFF
TRBV14,NA,TRBJ2-1,TRBD2,TGTGCCAGCAGCTTCGGGACTATTCCGTTCTTC,CASSFGTIPFF
TRBV13,few,TRBJ2-5,NA,TGTGCCAGCAGCTCAGGGGAGGAGACCCAGTACTTC,CASSSGEETQYF
TRBV30,NA,TRBJ2-1,TRBD1,TGTGCCTGGGGGGACAGATCAAACAATGAGCAGTTCTTC,CAWGDRSNNEQFF
TRBV15,NA,TRBJ1-5,TRBD1,TGTGCCACCAGCAGGGGGAGGACAGGGGATCAGCCCCAGCATTTT,CATSRGRTGDQPQHF
TRBV4-1,NA,TRBJ2-1,NA,TGCGCCAGCAGCCACCCATTGGGCCAAGGGTACAATGAGCAGTTCTTC,CASSHPLGQGYNEQFF
TRBV13,NA,TRBJ2-7,TRBD1,TGTGCCAGCAGCTTTACCGGGACAGCTTACGAGCAGTACTTC,CASSFTGTAYEQYF
TRBV25-1,NA,TRBJ1-5,NA,TGTGCCAGCAGTGAATTGGGTTACAATCAGCCCCAGCATTTT,CASSELGYNQPQHF
TRBV9,NA,TRBJ2-7,TRBD1,TGTGCCAGCAGCGCTGGGACAGCCTACGAGCAGTACTTC,CASSAGTAYEQYF
TRBV13,NA,TRBJ1-2,TRBD1,TGTGCCAGCAGCTTCCCCGGGACAGGGGCAGCTGGCTACACCTTC,CASSFPGTGAAGYTF
TRBV2,once,TRBJ2-7,NA,TGTGCCAGCCTGGGGCGGAACTACGAGCAGTACTTC,CASLGRNYEQYF
TRBV6-6,NA,TRBJ1-5,NA,TGTGCCACACAGGGATATAGCAATCAGCCCCAGCATTTT,CATQGYSNQPQHF
TRBV20-1,NA,TRBJ2-1,NA,TGCAGTGCTGCGACTGGGGTAGCGGTTTACAATGAGCAGTTCTTC,CSAATGVAVYNEQFF
TRBV9,once,TRBJ2-3,TRBD2,TGTGCCAGCAGCGCCGGCGGGAGGGGCCGGGGAGATACGCAGTATTTT,CASSAGGRGRGDTQYF
TRBV27,NA,TRBJ2-5,TRBD2,TGTGCCAGCAGTTCTCGACTAGCAAAAGAGACCCAGTACTTC,CASSSRLAKETQYF
TRBV20-1,NA,TRBJ1-1,TRBD1,TGCAGTGCTAATAACAGGGGATCAGAAGCTTTCTTT,CSANNRGSEAFF
TRBV25-1,NA,TRBJ2-7,NA,TGTGCCAGCAGCCCCTCGGTGGCGGAGAGCTCCTACGAGCAGTACTTC,CASSPSVAESSYEQYF
TRBV20-1,NA,TRBJ2-7,NA,TGCAGTGGGAGCAGGAGCTCCTACGAGCAGTACTTC,CSGSRSSYEQYF
TRBV7-3,NA,TRBJ2-3,TRBD2,TGTGCCAGCAGCTCCTATCCGGGACTAGCGGGGCACACAGATACGCAGTATTTT,CASSSYPGLAGHTDTQYF
TRBV10-3,once,TRBJ2-7,NA,TGTGCCATCAGCGATTCTTACGAGCAGTACTTC,CAISDSYEQYF
TRBV9,NA,TRBJ2-1,NA,TGTGCCAGCAGCGTAGGAGGCGGTACTAATGAGCAGTTCTTC,CASSVGGGTNEQFF
TRBV5-6,few,TRBJ1-2,TRBD1,TGTGCCAGCAGCCGAGGACAGGGCGTCTATGGCTACACCTTC,CASSRGQGVYGYTF
TRBV4-1,NA,TRBJ2-5,NA,TGCGCCAGCAGCCCCCGAGACGGGGCTGAGACCCAGTACTTC,CASSPRDGAETQYF
TRBV29-1,NA,TRBJ2-3,NA,TGCAGCGTTGATGGGGGCACAGATACGCAGTATTTT,CSVDGGTDTQYF
TRBV15,NA,TRBJ1-2,NA,TGTGCCACCGCGCCCCCAAATCTCTATGGCTACACCTTC,CATAPPNLYGYTF
TRBV5-6,NA,TRBJ2-1,NA,TGTGCCAGCAGCTCCTCCCCTGAGCAGTTCTTC,CASSSSPEQFF